One sample yielded the 17 T cell receptor beta chains listed below, sequenced in a study of blood T cell repertoires in COVID-19. Method: immunoSEQ multiplex PCR; TCRdb's copy keeps in-frame clones and lacks some. The table has approximately 350,000 clones, 85% to 90% seen once. Sample: peripheral blood. All receptors come from a woman aged 45-59 years with COVID-19, enrolled during active disease.

The chain joins TRBV6-2 or TRBV6-3 to TRBJ1-1; D is undetermined. The CDR3 consists of 15 residues. Trimming cost V 2 bases and J 1 base, with 11 bases left between them. In germline, CDR1 is MNHEY, CDR2 SVGEGT. CDR3 protein: CASSYGSLANTEAFF. CDR3 DNA: TGTGCCAGCAGTTACGGGTCGCTAGCGAACACTGAAGCTTTCTTT.

The chain couples TRBV6-5 to TRBJ1-2; 9 bases fit TRBD1. Germline assignment: CDR1 MNHEY and CDR2 SVGAGI. The length of the CDR3 is 15 residues. Trimming at V came to 5 bases and at J to 3 bases, leaving 7 bases not matched to a gene. The CDR3 DNA sequence: TGTGCCAGCAGTCCGGCGGGACAGGGTGACTATGGCTACACCTTC. Its translation: CASSPAGQGDYGYTF.

This chain connects TRBV5-8 to TRBJ2-1; 7 nucleotides align to TRBD2. The CDR3 is 15 residues long. The junction had 6 bases not matched to a gene; V was cut back by 4 bases and J by 2 bases. Germline V gene data show CDR1 as SGHTS and CDR2 as YDEGEE. CDR3 nucleotide sequence: TGTGCCAGCAGCCCCCTAGCGGAGACCTACAATGAGCAGTTCTTC. Translated, it gives CASSPLAETYNEQFF.

V usage is TRBV6-2 or TRBV6-3 and J usage is TRBJ2-3; D gene ambiguous. The CDR3 is 14 amino acids. V lost 0 bases and J lost 3, with 7 bases in between. The germline CDR1 and CDR2 sequences are MNHEY and SVGEGT. CDR3 loop: CASSYSAQTDTQYF. The CDR3 nucleotides are TGTGCCAGCAGTTACTCAGCACAGACAGATACGCAGTATTTT.

The chain uses TRBV19 and TRBJ2-3; 9 nucleotides match TRBD2. Trimming at V came to 9 bases and at J to 4 bases, leaving 8 bases not matched to a gene. CDR3 length: 14 amino acids. Germline V lookup: CDR1 LNHDA, CDR2 SQIVND (reference sequence). The chain's CDR3 is CARNLSGRSDTQYF. CDR3 DNA sequence: TGTGCCAGGAATCTTAGCGGGAGATCAGATACGCAGTATTTT.

This clone was seen only once. The chain recombines TRBV6-5 with TRBJ1-1; unclear D gene. Trimming removed 6 bases at V and 7 bases at J, with 9 bases between. CDR3 length equals 11 residues. CDR1 and CDR2 (germline): MNHEY, SVGAGI. CDR3: CASSRESEAFF. DNA of the CDR3: TGTGCCAGCAGCCGGGAAAGTGAAGCTTTCTTT.

The chain links TRBV3-1 (or the pseudogene TRBV3-2) to TRBJ1-6; 8 bases agree with TRBD1. This CDR3 comprises 15 residues. J lost 8 bases, V lost 1 base, and 4 bases had no gene match. The germline V gene has CDR1 LGHDT and CDR2 YNNKEL (reference sequence). DNA for the CDR3: TGTGCCAGCAGCCAAGTTTGGACAGGGTATTCACCCCTCCACTTT. This translates into CASSQVWTGYSPLHF.

The chain uses TRBV18 and TRBJ1-3; D gene unclear. V was pared by 4 bases and J by 0 bases, with 4 bases between. The CDR3 contains 13 residues. In germline, CDR1 is KGHSH, CDR2 LQKENI. CDR3 nucleotide sequence: TGTGCCAGCTCACGGAGCTCTGGAAACACCATATATTTT. Residues: CASSRSSGNTIYF.

This clone has just one count. J is TRBJ1-2 and V is TRBV29-1, with 9 bases matching TRBD1. Losses at the gene ends were 5 bases for V and 3 bases for J; bases not matched to a gene: 4. This CDR3 is 13 amino acids long. In germline, CDR1 is SQVTM, CDR2 ANQGSEA. The CDR3 DNA follows: TGCAGCGTTCGGACAGGGGCGCACTATGGCTACACCTTC. This codes for CSVRTGAHYGYTF.

This sequence joins TRBV14 and TRBJ2-7; D is possibly TRBD1 (7 bases). Germline V lookup: CDR1 SGHDN, CDR2 FVKESK. The CDR3 length is 15 residues. V lost 5 bases, J lost 2 bases, and 16 bases lay in between. The CDR3 here is CASSGGTVYAYEQYF. The CDR3 nucleotides are TGTGCCAGCAGCGGAGGGACAGTTTACGCCTACGAGCAGTACTTC.

V usage is TRBV23-1 and J usage is TRBJ2-1, with TRBD2 matching 7 bases. TRBV23-1 is labeled an ORF, and its function is uncertain. There are 12 residues in the CDR3. Unmatched junction bases numbered 0, after V lost 8 bases and J lost 2 bases. The CDR3 DNA sequence: TGCGCCAGCGGGGGGGCCTACAATGAGCAGTTCTTC. Amino acids: CASGGAYNEQFF.

This clone was seen only once. The V and J genes are TRBV6-2 or TRBV6-3 and TRBJ2-1; TRBD1 might be the D (5 bases). V was pared by 2 bases and J by 9 bases, with 11 bases between. This CDR3 is 13 amino acids long. Germline assignment: CDR1 MNHEY and CDR2 SVGEGT. The CDR3 protein is CASSYGQTSEQFF. DNA of the CDR3: TGTGCCAGCAGTTACGGACAAACCAGTGAGCAGTTCTTC.

The gene calls are TRBV6-4 and TRBJ2-1; unclear D gene. The V gene's germline CDR1 is MRHNA and CDR2 SNTAGT. V lost 9 bases and J 8 bases, leaving 14 bases between the germline ends. There are 12 residues in the CDR3. CDR3 coding DNA: TGTGCCAGGTATTACTCGCCCCATGAGCAGTTCTTC. This encodes CARYYSPHEQFF.

This sequence joins TRBV5-1 and TRBJ2-1, with TRBD2 matching 13 bases. The CDR3 extends over 17 amino acids. Germline V gene data show CDR1 as SGHRS and CDR2 as YFSETQ. Unmatched junction bases numbered 10, after V lost 4 bases and J lost 6 bases. Here the CDR3 DNA reads TGCGCCAGCAGCCCAAGATCCGGGACTAGCGGGATCAATGAGCAGTTCTTC. Protein product: CASSPRSGTSGINEQFF.

This clone appeared once. V usage is TRBV7-2 and J usage is TRBJ1-2; no clear D. The ends were cut back, 5 bases at V and 8 bases at J, with 18 bases in the middle. CDR1 and CDR2 from the germline V gene are SGHTA and FQGNSA. This CDR3 contains 14 residues. Here the CDR3 reads CASSPGSTSKGYTF. The CDR3 nucleotides read TGTGCCAGCAGCCCCGGGTCCACGAGTAAGGGCTACACCTTC.

V usage is TRBV7-3 and J usage is TRBJ2-1, with TRBD1 as a possible D gene (5 bases). The CDR3 has 15 residues. Trimming stripped 1 base from V and 7 bases from J, with 14 bases between. Germline V gene sequence: CDR1 SGHTA, CDR2 FQGTGA. The CDR3 region is CASSLNPGSGNEQFF. In DNA, the CDR3 is TGTGCCAGCAGCTTAAATCCAGGGTCGGGTAATGAGCAGTTCTTC.

The CDR3 is CATSRDLGLGNEQFF. CDR3 in DNA: TGTGCCACCAGCAGAGATCTTGGTCTCGGCAATGAGCAGTTCTTC. The rearrangement links TRBV15 to TRBJ2-1; D is ambiguous. Between the trimmed V and J ends, which lost 0 bases and 6 bases, there was a span of 12 bases. From germline, CDR1 is LNHNV and CDR2 YYDKDF (reference sequence). This CDR3 comprises 15 residues.